This T cell receptor beta chain was sequenced for a study of identical twins. Germline trimming cut 1 base from V and 6 bases from J; bases unmatched to any gene: 8. CDR3 length equals 15 residues. Looked up from germline, CDR1 is KGHSH and CDR2 is LQKENI. In its sample, this clonotype was seen a few times. TCRdb used MiXCR to reprocess the 5' RACE reads, holding one entry per CDR3 protein. The sample lists roughly 690,000 distinct CDR3 sequences, 21% occurring once. The sample was also linked to a second study, of T cells expressing NK-cell markers.

The sequence derives from a woman younger than 35 in good health. J is TRBJ2-7 and V is TRBV18; 8 positions agree with TRBD2. Material: PBMCs. CDR3 in DNA: TGTGCCAGCTCACCACAGAAGACTAGCGACTCCGAGCAGTACTTC. The encoded protein is CASSPQKTSDSEQYF. Supplemented by reference TRBV18 and TRBJ2-7, the full variable domain reads NAGVMQNPRHLVRRRGQEARLRCSPMKGHSHVYWYRQLPEEGLKFMVYLQKENIIDESGMPKERFSAEFPKEGPSILRIQQVVRGDSAAYFCASSPQKTSDSEQYFGPGTRLTVT.